These 20 T cell receptor beta chains were all obtained from the same sample, sequenced in a study of T-cell reconstitution after alpha-beta-depleted transplantation in children. It was with unique molecular identifiers that the TCRbeta library was prepared. TCRdb fed the PCR reads into MiXCR, producing one record per CDR3 protein. The table has about 340,000 distinct CDR3 sequences, about 9.4% seen once; the top ten hold less than 2.5%. The sample was PBMCs from the stem cell graft donor, taken from the stem cell graft. Receptors originate from a human donor who donated a stem cell graft to a child with acute lymphoblastic leukemia.

The rearrangement links TRBV3-1 to TRBJ1-1; 8 bases fit TRBD1. The CDR3 has 14 residues. V was clipped by 4 bases and J by 4 bases; unmatched bases: 5. The germline CDR1 and CDR2 sequences are LGHDT and YNNKEL (reference sequence). In DNA form, the CDR3 reads TGTGCCAGCAGCCTTACAGGGGGTCCCACTGAAGCTTTCTTT. Translating it yields CASSLTGGPTEAFF.

This chain links TRBV29-1 with TRBJ2-4; D gene uncertain. The V gene's germline CDR1 is SQVTM and CDR2 ANQGSEA. Trimming cost V 4 bases and J 2 bases, with 6 bases left between them. The CDR3 is 12 residues long. CDR3 DNA: TGCAGCGTTGGGGAATCCAAAAACATTCAGTACTTC. Protein: CSVGESKNIQYF. The full variable domain, rest sourced from reference TRBV29-1 and TRBJ2-4, is SAVISQKPSRDICQRGTSLTIQCQVDSQVTMMFWYRQQPGQSLTLIATANQGSEATYESGFVIDKFPISRPNLTFSTLTVSNMSPEDSSIYLCSVGESKNIQYFGAGTRLSVL.

V is TRBV5-1 and J is TRBJ2-5; D may be TRBD2 (6 bases). The CDR3 consists of 14 residues. Germline V gene data show CDR1 as SGHRS and CDR2 as YFSETQ. V lost 0 bases, J lost 3 bases, and 9 bases lay in between. This chain's CDR3 is CASSLVRGKETQYF. The CDR3 DNA reads as TGCGCCAGCAGCTTGGTGCGGGGTAAAGAGACCCAGTACTTC. The full variable domain, with the rest looked up from reference TRBV5-1 and TRBJ2-5, is KAGVTQTPRYLIKTRGQQVTLSCSPISGHRSVSWYQQTPGQGLQFLFEYFSETQRNKGNFPGRFSGRQFSNSRSEMNVSTLELGDSALYLCASSLVRGKETQYFGPGTRLLVL.

This clonotype was picked up a small number of times. The genes are TRBV29-1 and TRBJ1-2; no clear D. Trimming took 7 bases from V and 7 from J, leaving 19 bases between them. Per germline, CDR1 SQVTM and CDR2 ANQGSEA. The CDR3 loop spans 13 amino acids. The CDR3 bases are TGCAGCGCCGAGGACGCAACCCCCTCTGGCTACACCTTC. Translation: CSAEDATPSGYTF.

This clonotype has just a few counts. This chain joins TRBV7-2 and TRBJ2-3; D gene uncertain. V was pared by 5 bases and J by 2 bases, with 11 bases between. Germline V gene sequence: CDR1 SGHTA, CDR2 FQGNSA. The CDR3 sequence is 14 residues long. The CDR3 DNA is TGTGCCAGCAGCGCCTGGACGGCCACAGATACGCAGTATTTT. It translates to CASSAWTATDTQYF.

V is TRBV21-1 and J is TRBJ2-7. TRBV21-1 is tagged as a pseudogene. CDR3 length: 9 amino acids. As DNA, the CDR3 is TGTGCCAGCAGCCCCGAGCAGTACTTC. This translates into CASSPEQYF.

The chain is built from TRBV7-3 and TRBJ1-5; TRBD1 matches 10 bases. The V gene's germline CDR1 is SGHTA and CDR2 FQGTGA. V dropped 4 bases and J dropped 3; count of bases not matched to a gene: 6. This CDR3 comprises 16 residues. As DNA, the CDR3 is TGTGCCAGCAGCTACCGGGACAGGGGATACAATCAGCCCCAGCATTTT. Amino acid sequence: CASSYRDRGYNQPQHF.

This chain uses TRBV9 with TRBJ2-1; D is possibly TRBD1 or TRBD2 (5 bases each). The CDR3 has 15 residues. Germline loops: CDR1 SGDLS, CDR2 YYNGEE. Trimming removed 0 bases at V and 8 bases at J, with 15 bases between. CDR3 nucleotides: TGTGCCAGCAGCGTAGTTGACTATCCCAGGGATGAGCAGTTCTTC. This codes for CASSVVDYPRDEQFF.

The rearrangement uses TRBV10-2 and TRBJ2-7, with a possible D match to TRBD2 (5 bases). CDR1 WSHSY and CDR2 SAAADI come from the germline V gene. With 2 bases removed from V and 0 bases from J, the gap between germline ends came to 8 bases. The CDR3 contains 14 residues. CDR3 DNA: TGCGCCAGCAGTGAGCCGGGGAGCTCCTACGAGCAGTACTTC. It yields the protein CASSEPGSSYEQYF.

The chain links TRBV20-1 to TRBJ1-6, with 12 positions matching TRBD1. There are 18 residues in the CDR3. The V gene end was trimmed by 1 base and the J gene end by 0 bases; junction bases not matched to a gene: 4. Germline CDR1 DFQATT, CDR2 SNEGSKA (reference sequence). The CDR3 sequence is CSARGRDRGLSYNSPLHF. The CDR3 coding sequence is TGCAGTGCTAGAGGGAGGGACAGGGGGCTCTCCTATAATTCACCCCTCCACTTT.

The rearrangement joins TRBV21-1 to TRBJ2-1; the table's D call of TRBD2 was not tested on the DNA. TRBV21-1 is an annotated pseudogene. This CDR3 has 17 amino acids. DNA for the CDR3: TGTGCCAGCAGCAAAAGGGGCCCGTTGGGTAAGCCCAATGAGCAGTTCTTC. This codes for CASSKRGPLGKPNEQFF.

This clonotype was detected only a few times. The chain links TRBV28 to TRBJ2-1, with D perhaps matching TRBD2 (6 bases). Germline V gives CDR1 MDHEN, CDR2 SYDVKM. This CDR3 contains 12 residues. V was clipped by 6 bases and J by 9 bases, with 12 bases between them. CDR3 protein: CASSPTSFEQFF. The CDR3 nucleotides read TGTGCCAGCAGCCCAACTAGCTTTGAGCAGTTCTTC.

This chain connects TRBV21-1 to TRBJ2-7; no check of the table's D call, TRBD2, against the DNA was made. TRBV21-1 is deemed a pseudogene. CDR3 length equals 18 residues. CDR3: CASSPHPVDFGGVYEQYF. Written as DNA, the CDR3 is TGTGCCAGCAGCCCCCACCCGGTGGACTTTGGGGGAGTCTACGAGCAGTACTTC.

This clonotype came up many times. V and J are TRBV28 and TRBJ2-2, with 7 nucleotides matching TRBD1. V trimming: 2 bases; J trimming: 5 bases; junction bases outside the gene matches: 8. Germline loops: CDR1 MDHEN, CDR2 SYDVKM. CDR3 length: 16 residues. The CDR3 sequence: CASSLGTEVFTGELFF. The CDR3 region has the DNA TGTGCCAGCAGTTTAGGGACAGAAGTATTTACCGGGGAGCTGTTTTTT. Full variable domain (missing parts from reference TRBV28 and TRBJ2-2): DVKVTQSSRYLVKRTGEKVFLECVQDMDHENMFWYRQDPGLGLRLIYFSYDVKMKEKGDIPEGYSVSREKKERFSLILESASTNQTSMYLCASSLGTEVFTGELFFGEGSRLTVL.

The chain has TRBV2 and TRBJ2-1; tentatively, D is TRBD2 (6 bases). This CDR3 comprises 15 residues. The germline V gene encodes CDR1 SNHLY and CDR2 FYNNEI. The ends were cut back, 3 bases at V and 6 bases at J, with 15 bases in the middle. CDR3 amino acids: CASSEGRTLSNEQFF. The CDR3 DNA follows: TGTGCCAGCAGTGAGGGGAGGACTTTAAGCAATGAGCAGTTCTTC.

This chain uses TRBV4-3 with TRBJ2-3, with TRBD1 identical over 10 bases. Per the germline V gene, CDR1 is LGHNA and CDR2 is YSLEER. Trimming took 4 bases from V and 3 from J; bases not matched to a gene: 10. The CDR3 is 17 amino acids. The CDR3 nucleotides are TGCGCCAGCAGCCTCTCGCCGGGACAGGGGTTGACAGATACGCAGTATTTT. This codes for CASSLSPGQGLTDTQYF.

In this sample, this clonotype turned up many times. The chain carries TRBV5-1 and TRBJ2-2, with D uncertain. Trimming cost V 4 bases and J 5 bases, with 9 bases left between them. The germline V gene has CDR1 SGHRS and CDR2 YFSETQ. This CDR3 comprises 13 residues. The CDR3: CASSLRVTGELFF. In nucleotides, the CDR3 is TGCGCCAGCAGCCTTAGGGTAACCGGGGAGCTGTTTTTT.

This clonotype was observed at least ten times. The V gene is TRBV5-1, the J gene TRBJ2-7; 7 bases map to TRBD1. The CDR3 has 17 amino acids. Germline lookup yields CDR1 SGHRS and CDR2 YFSETQ. The V gene end was trimmed by 0 bases and the J gene end by 2 bases; junction bases not matched to a gene: 11. CDR3 DNA sequence: TGCGCCAGCAGCTTGGTGGTAACAGGGGAGCACCCCTACGAGCAGTACTTC. Translated: CASSLVVTGEHPYEQYF.

The V gene is TRBV19, the J gene TRBJ1-5, with D hard to call. Germline V gene data show CDR1 as LNHDA and CDR2 as SQIVND (reference sequence). V was trimmed by 4 bases and J by 9 bases, leaving 13 bases between them. This CDR3 has 13 amino acids. The CDR3 region has the DNA TGTGCCAGTAGTAACAGCGGGAGGAGGCCCCAGCATTTT. Translation gives CASSNSGRRPQHF.

The chain carries TRBV28 and TRBJ2-5; no clear D. V shed 6 bases and J shed 4 bases, with 12 bases lying between them. This CDR3 comprises 13 residues. CDR1 is MDHEN and CDR2 is SYDVKM in the germline V gene. The CDR3 loop reads CASRIGVGETQYF. As DNA, the CDR3 is TGTGCCAGCAGGATAGGTGTCGGAGAGACCCAGTACTTC. Full variable domain (rest looked up from reference TRBV28 and TRBJ2-5): DVKVTQSSRYLVKRTGEKVFLECVQDMDHENMFWYRQDPGLGLRLIYFSYDVKMKEKGDIPEGYSVSREKKERFSLILESASTNQTSMYLCASRIGVGETQYFGPGTRLLVL.